This TCR beta chain was captured in a study of T cells in Graves' hyperthyroidism and ophthalmopathy. Across the whole study: Staff took peripheral blood when the initial diagnosis was made, before any treatment began.

The TCR beta CDR3 regions underwent amplification using RNA transcripts as the source. When the TCR CDR3 underwent first-round RT-PCR, the HTBI primer set was used. Each CDR3 protein gets one entry after TCRdb re-called the multiplex PCR reads with MiXCR. The table records about 350,000 distinct CDR3 sequences, approximately 15% of them present only once. PBMCs were sourced from more than 9 ml fresh peripheral blood. CDR3 length: 20 residues. In germline, CDR1 is MGHRA, CDR2 YSYEKL. J was trimmed by 0 bases and V by 0 bases; bases with no gene match: 12. The TCR was taken from a woman aged 30 to 39 with Graves' hyperthyroidism. Specimen: blood. The V call is TRBV4-1, the J call TRBJ1-3, with TRBD1 matching 9 bases. The CDR3 DNA sequence: TGCGCCAGCAGCCAAGATAGGAACAGGGGGCCCGACCACTCTGGAAACACCATATATTTT. This gives the protein CASSQDRNRGPDHSGNTIYF.